This paragraph covers one T cell receptor beta chain sequence. This clone has only a few counts. The specificity of this receptor is unknown. The input lacks base qualities; no much larger clone sits a single base away. Participants in the prospective study were enrolled through a virtual design, were aged roughly 18 to 100 years, and lived in under 25 United States geographic areas. Cohort assignment in the prospective study relied on participant-reported clinical history from a screening survey and a study questionnaire. ImmuneRACE Cohort 3 recovered participants were defined by two consecutive negative NP/OP PCR tests, healthcare professional clearance, or symptom resolution. Mobile phlebotomists in the prospective study collected whole blood, serum and a nasopharyngeal or oropharyngeal swab from every participant. Over a roughly 2-month period, participants in the prospective study had the option of providing additional blood draws and questionnaires. Blood samples from the prospective study were shipped frozen or at room temperature prior to DNA extraction.

TCRbeta CDR3 regions were amplified from genomic DNA using the immunoSEQ Assay, a bias-controlled multiplex PCR. The study's processing was this. The number of nucleated cells in each sample was estimated by amplification of reference gene primers within the assay. Sequence reads were collapsed and filtered to measure the absolute abundance of every unique TCRbeta CDR3 rearrangement. For each sample, productive Simpson clonality was calculated as the square root of Simpson's diversity index over productive rearrangements. This is the immuneACCESS table as TCRdb keeps it, with only in-frame sequences that have V and J called. A part of the clones is gone; compared with another copy, unresolved V genes explain less than half, and the rest is unexplained. The V and J calls and clone size are taken from that table; D and trimming were inferred from the DNA. The sample contains approximately 150,000 clones, around 82% of them found a single time. The top ten clones comprise about a sixth of the sample.

This sample was included in a study of blood T cell repertoires in COVID-19 (dated by TCRdb to about 2020). Concerning the study at large: The collaborator samples originated in the United States, Italy and Spain and spanned the acute and convalescent phases of COVID-19. The prospective study material was composed of cDNA or gDNA derived from T cells, B-cell-depleted T cells, or PBMCs. Subjects who had been exposed to COVID-19, were actively infected with it, or had recovered from it provided the deeply sampled blood TCRbeta repertoires that made up the dataset. The repertoires were released in a freely available public database intended as a resource for research on the immune response to SARS-CoV-2. The samples were drawn from the first 160 participants of the ongoing ImmuneRACE study and from under 1,500 subjects provided by 6 global collaborators. A de-identified subject ID, COVID-19 status, age in years and sex were almost always included in the sample metadata. Where HLA class I and class II types were available, the types were taken from metadata supplied by the sample provider, not from assay-based typing.

Points the paper makes about the study in general: The amount of clinical and demographic metadata varied by source and participant and was provided uncurated.

V loses 5 bases at its end and J loses 6 bases; junction bases beyond the gene matches: 9. The CDR3 has 16 amino acids, counting the end cysteine and phenylalanine. Only the CDR3 portion is preserved as DNA: 48 bases, with reading frame beginning at the first base. Per the germline V gene, SGHVS is the CDR1 and FQNEAQ is the CDR2. Sequenced sample: PBMCs or T cells enriched from blood (not recorded which). The chain is assembled from TRBV7-8 and TRBJ1-5, and TRBD1 aligns with 11 junction nucleotides. The sequence came from a man aged 60 to 75 who had recovered from COVID-19. CDR3 protein: CASSPTGQGGRQPQHF. The nucleotide sequence is given as TGTGCCAGCAGCCCAACGGGACAGGGGGGTCGTCAGCCCCAGCATTTT. Supplemented by the reference TRBV7-8 and TRBJ1-5 proteins around the CDR3, the complete variable domain is GAGVSQSPRYKVAKRGQDVALRCDPISGHVSLFWYQQALGQGPEFLTYFQNEAQLDKSGLPSDRFFAERPEGSVSTLKIQRTQQEDSAVYLCASSPTGQGGRQPQHFGDGTRLSIL.